This T cell receptor (beta chain) originates from a study of T cell responses to AZD1222 COVID-19 vaccine (dated by TCRdb to about 2021). Study-wide context: A total of just over 230 trial participants underwent TCR sequencing, of whom about 200 had received two doses of AZD1222 and approximately 25 had received two doses of the MenACWY control vaccine. Trial participants were enrolled by age into 18-55, 56-69 and 70-plus year subgroups, with roughly 150, 30 and 60 TCR-sequenced participants respectively. Findings and caveats that apply to the study as a whole: Spike-specific TCR breadth and depth rose significantly after two AZD1222 doses compared with day 0 and with MenACWY recipients. Conclusions about previously exposed vaccinees were limited because only six AZD1222 recipients were SARS-CoV-2 seropositive at baseline. The whole spike protein was spanned by vaccine-associated CD4 TCRs, and dominant responses were seen in regions 160-218 and 743-854. Reportedly, close to half of the unique spike-specific TCRs recognized epitopes lying outside the regions that are mutated in the B.1.351 and B.1.1.7 variants. Participants were mostly white British, with more females than males. The authors suggested clonal diversity may have been underestimated. Because no day 14 peak-response samples were available, repertoires were characterized only after the peak T cell response. The 56-69-year group was small, and its depth increase did not reach significance, likely because of low power.

The CDR3 regions of human TCRbeta chains were analyzed by immunosequencing. As for the authors' bioinformatics: TCRs in the repertoires were compared against a reference library of SARS-CoV-2-specific TCRs that had been generated with the MIRA antigen-specificity platform. Breadth was defined as the fraction of unique TCRs that were SARS-CoV-2-associated. Depth was defined as the fraction of total T cells that were SARS-CoV-2-associated. Each spike-specific TCR was assigned to its reactive spike region and to a CD4 or CD8 class using the MIRA data. Log10-transformed breadth and depth values were compared by one-way ANOVA with Sidak's multiple comparisons tests. Imported from immuneACCESS, the table was reduced by TCRdb to in-frame sequences with V and J called. These copies leave out some clones; in studies compared against another copy, an unresolved V gene accounts for under half, and the cause of the remainder is not known. V, J and clone size derive from that table, while D and trimming were established from the DNA sequence. Counted in this sample were fewer than 150,000 clones; roughly 87% of them appeared once. The ten largest clones represent roughly a tenth of the sample.

The CDR3 spans 16 residues, from the cysteine through the phenylalanine. Only the CDR3 DNA is retained, 48 bases long and in frame from the first base. Here V drops 1 base and J drops 1 base, and the junction holds 5 bases not matched to any gene. CDR1 and CDR2 were assigned from the germline V gene as MNHNS and SASEGT. To note about this clone: Its antigen has not been determined. Base quality data are lacking; no much larger clone is found one base away.

In the paper's terms, the time point label means: about 28 days (+/-7) after the second vaccine dose. AZD1222 recipients whose second dose came at about 4 weeks and those whose second dose came at about 12 weeks were combined into one group, since spike-specific TCR depth and breadth did not differ between the two schedules. Vaccinee samples came from UK trials COV001 and COV002, including a single-blind randomized controlled phase 2/3 trial of AZD1222 (ChAdOx1 nCoV-19) in healthy adults. Trial participant PBMC samples were collected at day 0 and day 28 after the second dose for TCRbeta chain sequencing.

This receptor was taken from an adult who received the AZD1222 COVID-19 vaccine. The V and J segments used are TRBV6-1 and TRBJ1-1; 8 middle bases align to TRBD1. Sequencing was performed on peripheral blood, taken 28 days after the second AZD1222 dose. In nucleotide form, the sequence is TGTGCCAGCAGTGAAGGGGCAGGGGGCTGGAACACTGAAGCTTTCTTT. Its coded protein is CASSEGAGGWNTEAFF.